Reported below is one T cell receptor (beta chain). Its antigen remains undetermined. No much larger clone is present one base from it, and per-base qualities are unavailable. These data belong to a study of OX40 agonist ivuxolimab in advanced cancers. Regarding the research as a whole: The costimulatory receptor OX40 (CD134) was targeted by ivuxolimab, a fully human IgG2 agonistic monoclonal antibody. Prior anti-PD-1, anti-PD-L1 or anti-CTLA-4 therapy was permitted, and checkpoint inhibitors had been received by around 39% of dose-escalation patients. The paper reports the monotherapy dose-escalation portion (N of about 56 patients) of the phase I ivuxolimab trial. Partial responses occurred in three dose-escalation patients: two with cutaneous melanoma and one with hepatocellular carcinoma. The point of sequencing TCRbeta in the periphery was to test whether ivuxolimab changed TCR sequence diversity and drove clonal T-cell expansion. In the dose-escalation cohort, 70% to 85% of patients were male, and the mean age was about 55 years, with a range of roughly 23 to 85. Intravenous ivuxolimab was administered to patients every 2 weeks at six dose levels: 0.01, 0.1, 0.3, 1.5, 3 and 10 mg/kg. Of the roughly 51 patients in dose escalation, about 20 had hepatocellular carcinoma, some 15 had melanoma, 9 had renal cell carcinoma and 9 had head and neck cancer. General findings and caveats noted by the study authors: Clonal expansion of both CD4+ and CD8+ blood T cells was observed from baseline to week 6 at doses 0.1 to 3.0 mg/kg. The antigen specificity of the peripheral T cells that underwent clonal expansion was not determined. In partial responders in the 0.1-3.0 mg/kg groups, normalized peripheral clonal expansion was found to be among the lowest, especially among CD8+ T cells. Low levels of normalized T-cell clonal expansion were also seen in some patients who did not respond. After ivuxolimab, more expanded clones were found on average in CD8+ T cells than in CD4+ T cells.

Inclusive of the bounding cysteine and phenylalanine, the CDR3 is 15 residues long. Kept here is only the CDR3 DNA, which spans 45 bases and is read in frame from base 1. Reading the germline V gene gives CDR1 MNHNS and CDR2 SASEGT. V lost 5 bases and J lost 3 bases, and the count of bases not matched to a germline gene is 7. Patients with autoimmune disease history or receiving systemic immunosuppression were excluded from the trial. Peripheral blood for TCR sequencing was collected from all dose cohorts at baseline, on cycle 4 day 1, and on cycle 7 day 1. The samples were taken from a phase I, first-in-human, multicenter, open-label dose-escalation trial of ivuxolimab. Adults with locally advanced or metastatic melanoma, renal cell, hepatocellular, or head and neck squamous cell carcinoma were enrolled in the trial. Before TCR sequencing, CD4+ and CD8+ T cells were separately sorted from peripheral blood.

To sequence the TCRbeta CDR3 region, genomic DNA was isolated from the sorted cells. The immunoSEQ Assay was used to sequence the TCRbeta CDR3 regions. As stored in TCRdb, this immuneACCESS dataset retains in-frame rearrangements with V and J assigned. A fraction of the clones does not appear; measured against another copy, unresolved V genes explain less than half of the discrepancy, and the remainder lacks a known reason. The sample profile shows 90,000 or so clones; about 87% of them were found once. The ten largest clones take up about 1.5% of the sample. Here the chain combines TRBV6-1 and TRBJ1-5, and TRBD1 matches 7 of the central bases. This specimen was CD4+ or CD8+ T cells sorted from blood, taken in a trial of the OX40 agonist ivuxolimab. The receptor comes from an adult with an advanced solid tumor such as melanoma, head and neck, liver or kidney cancer. The nucleotide sequence reads as follows: TGTGCCAGCAGTCCACAGACAGGGCCCAATCAGCCCCAGCATTTT. Its protein product is CASSPQTGPNQPQHF.